This T cell receptor (beta chain) was profiled in a study of control samples from healthy donors and cancer patients. Measured with immunoSEQ multiplex PCR; TCRdb has only the in-frame clones, and not every one. Seen here are more than 30,000 clones, 83% observed once, and the top ten hold 20% to 25%. The specimen sequenced was PBMCs. The source is a woman aged 55-70 years with lung cancer.

Written as DNA, the CDR3 is TGTGCCAGCAGCCTACGACAAGGAACCCAACTCTACACCTTC. Translating gives CASSLRQGTQLYTF. The chain links TRBV5-6 to TRBJ1-2; D remains unclear. The CDR3 has 14 residues. The germline V and J ends were trimmed by 4 bases and 10 bases, with 20 bases remaining between them. Germline V gene data show CDR1 as SGHDT and CDR2 as YYEEEE.